These 2 T cell receptor beta chains were sequenced from one sample in a study of control samples from healthy donors and cancer patients. The table came from immunoSEQ multiplex PCR; TCRdb's copy has only in-frame clones and leaves some out. The sample yields some 130,000 clones, about 93% seen once. The sample consisted of PBMCs. Receptors were obtained from a middle-aged man with head and neck cancer.

The chain links TRBV4-1 to TRBJ1-5; TRBD1 is a possible D gene (6 bases). Trimming removed 4 bases from V and 2 bases from J, with 12 bases in between. From germline, CDR1 is MGHRA and CDR2 YSYEKL. The CDR3 spans 15 residues. CDR3 coding DNA: TGCGCCAGCAGCCGCATACAGGGAGGCAATCAGCCCCAGCATTTT. As protein: CASSRIQGGNQPQHF.

The chain carries TRBV7-9 and TRBJ2-1; a weak D match, TRBD2 (7 bases). The CDR3 runs to 18 residues. Trimming pared 3 bases from V and 2 bases from J, leaving 20 bases between. Germline CDR1 and CDR2: SEHNR and FQNEAQ (reference sequence). The CDR3 sequence is CASSLSRGRTLPYNEQFF. The DNA for the CDR3 is TGTGCCAGCAGCTTGTCGCGGGGGCGCACCCTCCCCTACAATGAGCAGTTCTTC.